Listed below are T cell receptor beta chains from one sample, sequenced in a study of blood T cell repertoires in COVID-19. Sequencing used immunoSEQ multiplex PCR; TCRdb keeps in-frame clones, though not all of them. Among 350,000 to 450,000 clones listed, around 91% were seen once. The sequenced sample consisted of peripheral blood. These receptor sequences come from a woman aged 40-49 years with COVID-19, enrolled during active disease. Each CDR3 is given with its conserved first and last residue. The D gene is left open where the match is weak. Clone size is stated in some rows and not others, as once, few, many or a class when expanded.

J gene | V gene | clone size | D gene | CDR3 protein | CDR3 DNA
TRBJ2-7 | TRBV2 | few | TRBD1 | CASLRDRGNHEQYF | TGTGCCAGCCTCCGGGACAGGGGCAACCACGAGCAGTACTTC
TRBJ2-1 | TRBV28 | NA | NA | CASSLQDRDSYNEQFF | TGTGCCAGCAGTTTACAGGACAGAGATTCCTACAATGAGCAGTTCTTC
TRBJ1-5 | TRBV28 | NA | NA | CASNRGQISNQPQHF | TGTGCCAGCAACCGCGGACAGATAAGCAATCAGCCCCAGCATTTT
TRBJ2-7 | TRBV28 | NA | NA | CASRDTVTYEQYF | TGTGCCAGCCGGGACACGGTTACCTACGAGCAGTACTTC
TRBJ1-6 | TRBV19 | NA | NA | CASRDTYNSPLHF | TGTGCCAGCCGGGACACCTATAATTCACCCCTCCACTTT
TRBJ1-5 | TRBV19 | NA | NA | CASNPPVHNQPQHF | TGTGCCAGTAATCCCCCTGTACACAATCAGCCCCAGCATTTT
TRBJ2-2 | TRBV27 | few | TRBD1 | CASSSIPGQGAGELFF | TGTGCCAGCAGTTCCATTCCGGGACAGGGGGCCGGGGAGCTGTTTTTT
TRBJ2-7 | TRBV7-2 | NA | TRBD2 | CASSFSGSYEQYF | TGTGCCAGCAGCTTTAGCGGGAGCTACGAGCAGTACTTC
TRBJ1-1 | TRBV28 | NA | NA | CASRRDPRNTEAFF | TGTGCCAGCAGGCGGGACCCTCGGAACACTGAAGCTTTCTTT
TRBJ2-7 | TRBV6-2/TRBV6-3 | NA | TRBD2 | CASSLRTSGIYYEQYF | TGTGCCAGCAGTTTAAGGACTAGCGGGATATACTACGAGCAGTACTTC
TRBJ2-5 | TRBV28 | NA | TRBD2 | CASSFLAGGQETQYF | TGTGCCAGCAGTTTCTTAGCGGGGGGGCAAGAGACCCAGTACTTC
TRBJ1-1 | TRBV19 | NA | TRBD1 | CASSIRPGTANTEAFF | TGTGCCAGTAGTATCCGTCCTGGGACAGCAAACACTGAAGCTTTCTTT
TRBJ2-1 | TRBV6-5 | medium-sized | TRBD2 | CASSYWVGRADEQFF | TGTGCCAGCAGTTACTGGGTCGGGAGGGCCGATGAGCAGTTCTTC
TRBJ1-6 | TRBV6-2/TRBV6-3 | NA | NA | CASSRQIWNSPLHF | TGTGCCAGCAGTCGACAGATTTGGAATTCACCCCTCCACTTT
TRBJ1-3 | TRBV30 | NA | NA | CAWSHGNTIYF | TGTGCCTGGAGTCATGGAAACACCATATATTTT
TRBJ2-7 | TRBV21-1 | NA | NA | CASSGGGRADHEQYF | TGTGCCAGCAGCGGGGGGGGCAGGGCCGACCACGAGCAGTACTTC
TRBJ2-7 | TRBV6-5 | NA | NA | CASSLSGTEQYF | TGTGCCAGCAGTCTATCAGGAACCGAGCAGTACTTC
TRBJ2-7 | TRBV5-1 | NA | NA | CASSSERMRPQYF | TGCGCCAGCAGCTCGGAGAGGATGCGTCCCCAGTACTTC
TRBJ1-5 | TRBV7-3 | NA | TRBD1 | CASSPDRDQPQHF | TGTGCCAGCAGCCCCGACAGGGATCAGCCCCAGCATTTT
TRBJ1-6 | TRBV6-6 | NA | NA | CASGWAPLTNSPLHF | TGTGCCAGCGGCTGGGCTCCTTTGACTAATTCACCCCTCCACTTT